The 26 T cell receptor beta chains reported below all come from one sample, sequenced in a study of blood T cell repertoires in COVID-19. The table came from immunoSEQ multiplex PCR; TCRdb's copy has only in-frame clones and leaves some out. The sample contains 55,000 to 80,000 clones, roughly 80% of which appear only once. What was sequenced was peripheral blood. Receptors were obtained from a human donor in a cohort sampled during active COVID-19.

The gene calls are TRBV7-7 and TRBJ2-7; possible D gene TRBD2, 5 bases. Germline CDR1 SSHAT, CDR2 FNYEAQ (reference sequence). The CDR3 runs 13 residues. Trimming stripped 2 bases from V and 3 bases from J, with 8 bases between. In DNA form, the CDR3 reads TGTGCCAGCAGCTTATACGAGGGCTACGAGCAGTACTTC. This gives the protein CASSLYEGYEQYF.

The chain carries TRBV27 and TRBJ2-7; TRBD1 matches 9 bases. V lost 5 bases and J lost 4; bases outside the gene matches: 9. The CDR3 extends over 15 amino acids. The germline CDR1 and CDR2 sequences are MNHEY and SMNVEV (reference sequence). The CDR3 is CASSRGTGNSYEQYF. The CDR3, as DNA: TGTGCCAGCAGTCGGGGGACAGGGAACTCTTACGAGCAGTACTTC.

The rearrangement links TRBV6-2 or TRBV6-3 to TRBJ2-2; no clear D. V was pared by 5 bases and J by 7 bases, with 5 bases between. The germline V gene encodes CDR1 MNHEY and CDR2 SVGEGT. The CDR3 runs 11 residues. The CDR3 loop reads CASSPRGELFF. The CDR3 coding sequence is TGTGCCAGCAGTCCCCGCGGGGAGCTGTTTTTT.

This clone was observed a few times. The rearrangement links TRBV30 to TRBJ1-5, with 9 nucleotides matching TRBD1. J lost 4 bases, V lost 0 bases, and 4 bases had no gene match. Germline V gene sequence: CDR1 GTSNPN, CDR2 SVGIG (reference sequence). The length of the CDR3 is 15 residues. CDR3 residues: CAWSVLGTGNQPQHF. The CDR3 region has the DNA TGTGCCTGGAGTGTGCTTGGGACAGGGAATCAGCCCCAGCATTTT. Supplemented by reference TRBV30 and TRBJ1-5, the full variable domain reads SQTIHQWPATLVQPVGSPLSLECTVEGTSNPNLYWYRQAAGRGLQLLFYSVGIGQISSEVPQNLSASRPQDRQFILSSKKLLLSDSGFYLCAWSVLGTGNQPQHFGDGTRLSIL.

The V and J genes are TRBV12-3 or TRBV12-4 and TRBJ1-1, with 8 bases aligning to TRBD1. The CDR3 totals 13 residues. The trim removed 1 base at V and 7 bases at J, leaving 2 bases unmatched. The CDR3, as DNA: TGTGCCAGCAGTTTAGGGGACAGGTATGAAGCTTTCTTT. It codes for CASSLGDRYEAFF.

V usage is TRBV2 and J usage is TRBJ1-5; weak D call: TRBD1 (5 bases). The CDR3 is made up of 13 amino acids. Germline loops: CDR1 SNHLY, CDR2 FYNNEI. Between the trimmed V and J ends, which lost 11 bases and 4 bases, there was a span of 15 bases. CDR3 coding DNA: TGTGCCCCGATAGGGGCAGGGAATCAGCCCCAGCATTTT. Its translation: CAPIGAGNQPQHF.

This chain links TRBV7-2 with TRBJ2-5, with 7 bases matching TRBD1. CDR1 is SGHTA, CDR2 FQGNSA, per germline. This CDR3 has 16 amino acids. After removal of 2 bases from V and 7 bases from J, the junction contained 13 bases not matched to a gene. The CDR3 DNA is TGTGCCAGCAGCTTACCCTCCGGGACAGCCGGCGGGACCCAGTACTTC. This encodes CASSLPSGTAGGTQYF. The full variable domain, completed using reference TRBV7-2 and TRBJ2-5, is GAGVSQSPSNKVTEKGKDVELRCDPISGHTALYWYRQSLGQGLEFLIYFQGNSAPDKSGLPSDRFSAERTGGSVSTLTIQRTQQEDSAVYLCASSLPSGTAGGTQYFGPGTRLLVL.

This clone has at least ten counts. This chain joins TRBV6-5 and TRBJ2-7; TRBD1 agrees at 7 bases. Germline V gene lookup returns CDR1 MNHEY and CDR2 SVGAGI. With V trimmed by 4 bases and J by 5 bases, 8 bases remained unmatched. The CDR3 is 14 residues long. CDR3 sequence reads: CASSLNRGYDEQYF. In DNA, the CDR3 is TGTGCCAGCAGTTTAAACAGGGGATACGACGAGCAGTACTTC.

The V gene is TRBV5-1, the J gene TRBJ1-1; D not certain. There are 13 residues in the CDR3. With 0 bases removed from V and 1 base from J, the gap between germline ends came to 4 bases. Germline V gene lookup returns CDR1 SGHRS and CDR2 YFSETQ. In DNA form, the CDR3 reads TGCGCCAGCAGCTTGGGCGAGAACACTGAAGCTTTCTTT. Translating it yields CASSLGENTEAFF.

CDR3 protein: CASRVLAGAMYEQFF. CDR3 nucleotide sequence: TGTGCCAGCAGAGTACTAGCGGGGGCCATGTATGAGCAGTTCTTC. The rearrangement links TRBV6-5 to TRBJ2-1, with TRBD2 matching over 11 bases. Per germline, CDR1 MNHEY and CDR2 SVGAGI. This CDR3 comprises 15 residues. V shed 6 bases, J shed 8 bases, and the junction held 9 bases outside the gene matches.

Remarks on this clone: Other DNA sequences in the same sample also yield this CDR3. The chain joins TRBV19 to TRBJ2-7; 7 positions agree with TRBD1. Trimming removed 1 base from V and 5 bases from J; junction bases left unmatched: 8. The CDR3 extends over 15 amino acids. Germline V CDR1 and CDR2: LNHDA, SQIVND (reference sequence). The CDR3 sequence: CASSIGQGDRDEQYF. The CDR3 bases are TGTGCCAGTAGTATAGGACAGGGCGATAGGGACGAGCAGTACTTC.

The V gene is TRBV10-2, the J gene TRBJ2-6; 9 bases fit TRBD1. Germline V CDR1 and CDR2: WSHSY, SAAADI. V gave up 5 bases and J gave up 2 bases; unmatched junction bases: 13. This CDR3 is 19 amino acids long. The CDR3 region has the DNA TGCGCCAGCAGTTTTACGCAGGGACAGGGTATAACTGGGGCCAACGTCCTGACTTTC. Its protein product is CASSFTQGQGITGANVLTF.

This clone was detected a few times. The rearrangement uses TRBV6-5 and TRBJ1-4, with TRBD1 matching over 10 bases. V lost 7 bases to trimming and J lost 10 bases; unmatched junction nucleotides: 6. CDR1 and CDR2 from the germline V gene are MNHEY and SVGAGI. The CDR3 has 13 residues. CDR3 residues: CASTTTGGGKLFF. In nucleotides, the CDR3 is TGTGCCAGCACCACGACAGGGGGCGGAAAACTGTTTTTT.

The chain is built from TRBV7-6 and TRBJ1-5, with TRBD1 as a possible D gene (6 bases). This CDR3 contains 15 residues. V dropped 0 bases and J dropped 7 bases, with 13 bases sitting between them. Germline V gives CDR1 SGHVS, CDR2 FNYEAQ. Written as DNA, the CDR3 is TGTGCCAGCAGCTTAGCGGCAGGGGCTTCCCAGCCCCAGCATTTT. Its translation is CASSLAAGASQPQHF.

The sample holds many counts of this clone. The rearrangement uses TRBV6-5 and TRBJ2-7, with D hard to call. V gave up 8 bases and J gave up 4 bases, with 15 bases separating them. Germline values: CDR1 MNHEY, CDR2 SVGAGI. The CDR3 is 13 amino acids. Here the CDR3 reads CASSVNRRYEQYF. CDR3 nucleotide sequence: TGTGCCAGCTCTGTCAACAGAAGATACGAGCAGTACTTC.

The rearrangement uses TRBV15 and TRBJ2-3; D gene uncertain. This CDR3 spans 18 amino acids. V was clipped by 4 bases and J by 2 bases, with 22 bases between them. The germline CDR1 and CDR2 sequences are LNHNV and YYDKDF (reference sequence). This chain's CDR3 is CATSKTHSSSGSTDTQYF. Here the CDR3 DNA reads TGTGCCACCAGCAAAACCCACTCGAGTTCAGGCTCCACAGATACGCAGTATTTT.

V and J are TRBV6-5 and TRBJ2-5, with TRBD2 matching 7 bases. The germline V gene has CDR1 MNHEY and CDR2 SVGAGI. With 6 bases clipped from V and 2 bases from J, the junction kept 9 bases outside the gene matches. CDR3 size: 15 residues. The chain's CDR3 is CASSLRDYLQETQYF. The CDR3 nucleotides are TGTGCCAGCAGCCTCCGGGACTACCTACAAGAGACCCAGTACTTC.

The CDR3 DNA reads as TGCAGCGTTTCCAGGGGGCGCTTGGATGAGCAGTTCTTC. This encodes CSVSRGRLDEQFF. This chain links TRBV29-1 with TRBJ2-1; 8 bases are shared with TRBD1. This CDR3 has 13 residues. Germline V gene lookup returns CDR1 SQVTM and CDR2 ANQGSEA. Unmatched junction bases numbered 8, after V lost 5 bases and J lost 8 bases.

This clone showed up just a few times. This chain joins TRBV28 and TRBJ2-7; TRBD2 is a possible D gene (6 bases). Trimming took 5 bases from V and 4 from J, leaving 15 bases between them. This CDR3 has 14 amino acids. Germline V lookup: CDR1 MDHEN, CDR2 SYDVKM. In DNA form, the CDR3 reads TGTGCCAGCAGTACCCCCGGAGGGCATTACGAGCAGTACGTC. Translating it yields CASSTPGGHYEQYV.

V and J are TRBV24-1 and TRBJ2-6; 8 nucleotides agree with TRBD1. CDR1 KGHDR and CDR2 SFDVKD come from the germline V gene. V lost 7 bases to trimming and J lost 1 base; unmatched junction nucleotides: 8. The CDR3 covers 17 residues. The chain's CDR3 is CATRSTGGRSGANVLTF. CDR3 bases: TGTGCCACCAGATCAACAGGGGGGAGGTCTGGGGCCAACGTCCTGACTTTC.

The J gene is TRBJ2-4, the V gene TRBV19; 7 bases map to TRBD2. The CDR3 covers 16 residues. Germline V CDR1 and CDR2: LNHDA, SQIVND (reference sequence). V lost 0 bases, J lost 6 bases, and 8 bases stayed unmatched. As DNA, the CDR3 is TGTGCCAGTAGTATAGATCAAGGAGGGGAGGGAAACATTCAGTACTTC. It specifies CASSIDQGGEGNIQYF.

This chain joins TRBV21-1 and TRBJ2-1; the tabulated D call, TRBD1, remains unverified against the DNA. TRBV21-1 is reported as a pseudogene. This CDR3 has 13 amino acids. In DNA, the CDR3 is TGTGCCAGCAGCTTACACAGGGGGCATGAGCAGTTCTTC. Its protein is CASSLHRGHEQFF.

The CDR3 region has the DNA TGTGCCAGCAGTTACTCTCCAGGATCCGGCTATGGCTACACCTTC. It is translated as CASSYSPGSGYGYTF. The chain couples TRBV6-5 to TRBJ1-2; D uncertain. This CDR3 has 15 residues. Germline CDR1 MNHEY, CDR2 SVGAGI. V lost 0 bases to trimming and J lost 4 bases, with 12 bases between them.

The J gene is TRBJ2-3, the V gene TRBV19; 13 bases line up with TRBD2. The junction had 8 bases not matched to a gene; V was cut back by 5 bases and J by 9 bases. Germline lookup yields CDR1 LNHDA and CDR2 SQIVND (reference sequence). This CDR3 has 15 amino acids. CDR3 bases: TGTGCCAGTAGTGCAGGACAGGGACTAGCGGGGACGCAGTATTTT. Translation gives CASSAGQGLAGTQYF. Complete variable domain (other parts from reference TRBV19 and TRBJ2-3): DGGITQSPKYLFRKEGQNVTLSCEQNLNHDAMYWYRQDPGQGLRLIYYSQIVNDFQKGDIAEGYSVSREKKESFPLTVTSAQKNPTAFYLCASSAGQGLAGTQYFGPGTRLTVL.

The rearrangement uses TRBV7-9 and TRBJ2-1; TRBD1 matches 7 bases. CDR1 is SEHNR and CDR2 is FQNEAQ in the germline V gene (reference sequence). J gave up 7 bases and V 4 bases, and 19 bases lay outside the gene matches. The CDR3 consists of 18 residues. CDR3 amino acids: CASSSPTGLSAVGNEQFF. CDR3 in DNA: TGTGCCAGCAGCTCCCCGACAGGGTTATCGGCGGTTGGAAATGAGCAGTTCTTC.

Only a few counts were recorded for this clone. This chain links TRBV12-3 or TRBV12-4 with TRBJ2-1; 9 bases are a match to TRBD2. The CDR3 totals 13 residues. V shed 7 bases, J shed 8 bases, and the junction held 6 bases outside the gene matches. The chain's CDR3 is CASTLSGGDEQFF. The CDR3 DNA follows: TGTGCCAGCACCCTTAGCGGGGGCGATGAGCAGTTCTTC.